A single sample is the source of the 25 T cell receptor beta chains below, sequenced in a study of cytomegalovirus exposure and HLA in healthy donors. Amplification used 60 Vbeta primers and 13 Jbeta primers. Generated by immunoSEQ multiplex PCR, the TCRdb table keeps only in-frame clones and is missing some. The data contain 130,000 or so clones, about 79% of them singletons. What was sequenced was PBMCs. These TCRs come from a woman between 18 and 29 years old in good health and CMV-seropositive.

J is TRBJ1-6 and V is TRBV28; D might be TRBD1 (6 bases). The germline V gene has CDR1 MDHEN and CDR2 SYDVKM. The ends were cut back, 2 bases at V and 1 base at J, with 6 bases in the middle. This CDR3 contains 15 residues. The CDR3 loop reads CASSLGTSYNSPLHF. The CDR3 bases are TGTGCCAGCAGTTTAGGGACATCCTATAATTCACCCCTCCACTTT.

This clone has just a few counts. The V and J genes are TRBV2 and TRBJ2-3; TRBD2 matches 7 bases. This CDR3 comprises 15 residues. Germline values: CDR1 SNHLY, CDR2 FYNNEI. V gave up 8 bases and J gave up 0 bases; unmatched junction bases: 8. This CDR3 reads CASGETSSSTDTQYF. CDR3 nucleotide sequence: TGTGCCAGCGGCGAGACTAGCTCTAGCACAGATACGCAGTATTTT.

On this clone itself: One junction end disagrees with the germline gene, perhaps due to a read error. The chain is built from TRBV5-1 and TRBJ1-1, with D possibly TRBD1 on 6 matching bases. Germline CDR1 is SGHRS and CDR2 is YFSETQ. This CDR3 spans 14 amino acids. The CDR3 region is CASSPGQLNTEASF. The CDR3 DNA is TGCGCCAGCAGCCCCGGACAGTTGAACACTGAAGCTTCCTTT. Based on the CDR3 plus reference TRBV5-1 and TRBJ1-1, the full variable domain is KAGVTQTPRYLIKTRGQQVTLSCSPISGHRSVSWYQQTPGQGLQFLFEYFSETQRNKGNFPGRFSGRQFSNSRSEMNVSTLELGDSALYLCASSPGQLNTEASFGQGTRLTVV.

The CDR3 DNA reads as TGTGCCAGCAGCGACAGGACAGGGGTTATGAATCAGCCCCAGCATTTT. This gives the protein CASSDRTGVMNQPQHF. V usage is TRBV5-8 and J usage is TRBJ1-5; 9 nucleotides line up with TRBD1. In germline, CDR1 is SGHTS, CDR2 YDEGEE. CDR3 length: 16 residues. V dropped 4 bases and J dropped 4; count of bases not matched to a gene: 9. The full variable domain, completed using reference TRBV5-8 and TRBJ1-5, is EAGVTQSPTHLIKTRGQQATLRCSPISGHTSVYWYQQALGLGLQFLLWYDEGEERNRGNFPPRFSGRQFPNYSSELNVNALELEDSALYLCASSDRTGVMNQPQHFGDGTRLSIL.

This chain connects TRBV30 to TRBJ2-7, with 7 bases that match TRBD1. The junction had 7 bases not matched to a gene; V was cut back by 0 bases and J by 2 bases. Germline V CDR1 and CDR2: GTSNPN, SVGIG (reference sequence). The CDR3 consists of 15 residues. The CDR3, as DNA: TGTGCCTGGAGTGTAACGGGGACAGAGACCTACGAGCAGTACTTC. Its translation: CAWSVTGTETYEQYF. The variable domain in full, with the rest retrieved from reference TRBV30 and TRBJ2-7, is SQTIHQWPATLVQPVGSPLSLECTVEGTSNPNLYWYRQAAGRGLQLLFYSVGIGQISSEVPQNLSASRPQDRQFILSSKKLLLSDSGFYLCAWSVTGTETYEQYFGPGTRLTVT.

The DNA for the CDR3 is TGCGCCAGCAGCTTCAGAGCGGGGGAGAACTACGAGCAGTACTTC. Residues: CASSFRAGENYEQYF. The J gene is TRBJ2-7, the V gene TRBV5-1; 8 bases agree with TRBD2. CDR3 length: 15 residues. V trimming: 2 bases; J trimming: 3 bases; junction bases outside the gene matches: 7. Germline CDR1 is SGHRS and CDR2 is YFSETQ.

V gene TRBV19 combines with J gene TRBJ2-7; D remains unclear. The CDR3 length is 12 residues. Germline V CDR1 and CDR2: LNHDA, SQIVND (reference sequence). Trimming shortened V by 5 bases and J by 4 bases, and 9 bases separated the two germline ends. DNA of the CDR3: TGTGCCAGTAGTCTGACACCTTACGAGCAGTACTTC. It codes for CASSLTPYEQYF.

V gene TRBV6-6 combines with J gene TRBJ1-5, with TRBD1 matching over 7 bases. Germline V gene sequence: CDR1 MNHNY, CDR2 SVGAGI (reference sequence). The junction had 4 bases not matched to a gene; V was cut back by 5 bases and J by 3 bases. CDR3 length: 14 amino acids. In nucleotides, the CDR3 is TGTGCCAGCAGTCTAGACAGGGACAATCAGCCCCAGCATTTT. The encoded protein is CASSLDRDNQPQHF.

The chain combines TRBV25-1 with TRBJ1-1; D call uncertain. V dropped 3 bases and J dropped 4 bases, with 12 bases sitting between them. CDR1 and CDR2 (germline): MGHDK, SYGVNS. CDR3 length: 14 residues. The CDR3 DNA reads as TGTGCCAGCAGTGACCAACAGTCCCCCACTGAAGCTTTCTTT. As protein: CASSDQQSPTEAFF.

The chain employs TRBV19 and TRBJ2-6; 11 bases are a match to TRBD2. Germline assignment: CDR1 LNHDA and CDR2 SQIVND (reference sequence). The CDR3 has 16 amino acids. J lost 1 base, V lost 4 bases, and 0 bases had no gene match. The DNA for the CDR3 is TGTGCCAGTAGTACTAGCGGGGGGTCTGGGGCCAACGTCCTGACTTTC. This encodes CASSTSGGSGANVLTF. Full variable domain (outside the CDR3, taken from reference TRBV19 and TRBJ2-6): DGGITQSPKYLFRKEGQNVTLSCEQNLNHDAMYWYRQDPGQGLRLIYYSQIVNDFQKGDIAEGYSVSREKKESFPLTVTSAQKNPTAFYLCASSTSGGSGANVLTFGAGSRLTVL.

CDR3 in DNA: TGTGCCAGCAGTGAAGAACAGGGGTCACCCCTCCACTTT. It encodes CASSEEQGSPLHF. The rearrangement links TRBV6-5 to TRBJ1-6; 7 bases line up with TRBD1. The V segment lost 5 bases and the J segment 10 bases; nucleotides outside the gene matches: 5. This CDR3 contains 13 residues. Germline-derived CDR1 and CDR2 are MNHEY and SVGAGI.

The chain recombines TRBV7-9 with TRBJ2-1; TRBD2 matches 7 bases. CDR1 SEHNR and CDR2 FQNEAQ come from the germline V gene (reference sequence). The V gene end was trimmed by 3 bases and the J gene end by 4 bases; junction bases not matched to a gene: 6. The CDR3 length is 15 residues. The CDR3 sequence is CASSFLADLYNEQFF. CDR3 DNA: TGTGCCAGCAGCTTCCTAGCGGATCTTTACAATGAGCAGTTCTTC.

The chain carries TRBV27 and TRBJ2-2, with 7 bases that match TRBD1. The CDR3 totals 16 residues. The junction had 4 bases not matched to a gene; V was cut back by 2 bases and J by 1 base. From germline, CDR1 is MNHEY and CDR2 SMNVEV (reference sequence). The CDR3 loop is CASSLRTGVNTGELFF. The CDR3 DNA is TGTGCCAGCAGTTTACGCACAGGGGTGAACACCGGGGAGCTGTTTTTT.

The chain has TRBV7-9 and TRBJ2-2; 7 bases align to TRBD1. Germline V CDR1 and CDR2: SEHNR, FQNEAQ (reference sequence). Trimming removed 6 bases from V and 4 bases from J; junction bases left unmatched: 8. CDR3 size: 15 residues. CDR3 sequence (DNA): TGTGCCAGCAGATCCAGGACAGGAGGCACCGGGGAGCTGTTTTTT. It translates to CASRSRTGGTGELFF.

The CDR3 DNA reads as TGTGCCGGACAGGGGTTCGCCGGGGAGCTGTTTTTT. Amino acids: CAGQGFAGELFF. The gene calls are TRBV19 and TRBJ2-2; 9 positions match TRBD1. Per germline, CDR1 LNHDA and CDR2 SQIVND (reference sequence). The CDR3 sequence is 12 residues long. J gave up 6 bases and V 11 bases, and 4 bases lay outside the gene matches.

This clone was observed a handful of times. The CDR3 nucleotides are TGTGCCAGCAGTCCATACCGGGACAGCATCTACGAGCAGTACTTC. Amino acid sequence: CASSPYRDSIYEQYF. V is TRBV28 and J is TRBJ2-7, with 7 bases identical to TRBD1. With 5 bases clipped from V and 3 bases from J, the junction kept 10 bases outside the gene matches. The CDR3 loop spans 15 amino acids. In germline, CDR1 is MDHEN, CDR2 SYDVKM.

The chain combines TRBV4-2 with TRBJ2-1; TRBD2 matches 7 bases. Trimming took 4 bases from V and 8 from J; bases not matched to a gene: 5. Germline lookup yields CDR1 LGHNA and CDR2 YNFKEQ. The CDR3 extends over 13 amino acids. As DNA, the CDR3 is TGTGCCAGCAGCCGGGGGGGGGAGTATGAGCAGTTCTTC. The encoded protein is CASSRGGEYEQFF.

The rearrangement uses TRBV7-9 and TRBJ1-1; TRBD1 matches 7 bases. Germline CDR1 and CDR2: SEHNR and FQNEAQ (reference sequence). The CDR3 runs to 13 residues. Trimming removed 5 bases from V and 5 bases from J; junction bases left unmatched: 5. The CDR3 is CASSLTGMTEAFF. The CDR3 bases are TGTGCCAGCAGCCTGACAGGGATGACTGAAGCTTTCTTT.

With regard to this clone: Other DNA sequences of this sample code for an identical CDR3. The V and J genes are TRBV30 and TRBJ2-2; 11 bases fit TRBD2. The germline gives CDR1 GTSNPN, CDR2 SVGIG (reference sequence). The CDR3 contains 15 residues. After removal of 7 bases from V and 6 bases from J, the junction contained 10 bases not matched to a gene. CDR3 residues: CALEKGLAASGELFF. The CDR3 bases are TGTGCCTTGGAGAAGGGACTAGCGGCTTCCGGGGAGCTGTTTTTT. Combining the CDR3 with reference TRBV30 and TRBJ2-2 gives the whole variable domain SQTIHQWPATLVQPVGSPLSLECTVEGTSNPNLYWYRQAAGRGLQLLFYSVGIGQISSEVPQNLSASRPQDRQFILSSKKLLLSDSGFYLCALEKGLAASGELFFGEGSRLTVL.

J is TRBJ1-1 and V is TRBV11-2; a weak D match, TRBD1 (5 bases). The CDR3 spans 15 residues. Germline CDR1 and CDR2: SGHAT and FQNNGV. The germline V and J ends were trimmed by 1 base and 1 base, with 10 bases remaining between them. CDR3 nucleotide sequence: TGTGCCAGCAGCTTAGGTTGGGGGGGGAACACTGAAGCTTTCTTT. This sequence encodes CASSLGWGGNTEAFF.

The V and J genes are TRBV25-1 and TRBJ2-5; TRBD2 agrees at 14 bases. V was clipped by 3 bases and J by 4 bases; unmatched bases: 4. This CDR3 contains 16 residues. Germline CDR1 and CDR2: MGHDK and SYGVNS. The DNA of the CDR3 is TGTGCCAGCAGTGACGGACTAGCGGGGGGCCGAGAGACCCAGTACTTC. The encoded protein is CASSDGLAGGRETQYF.

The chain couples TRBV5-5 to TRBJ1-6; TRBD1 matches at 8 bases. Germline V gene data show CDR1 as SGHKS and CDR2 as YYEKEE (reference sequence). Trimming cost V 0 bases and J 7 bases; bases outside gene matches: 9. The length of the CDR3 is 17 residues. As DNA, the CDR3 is TGTGCCAGCAGCTTGGCCTTTCAGGGGGCCGTAAATTCACCCCTCCACTTT. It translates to CASSLAFQGAVNSPLHF.

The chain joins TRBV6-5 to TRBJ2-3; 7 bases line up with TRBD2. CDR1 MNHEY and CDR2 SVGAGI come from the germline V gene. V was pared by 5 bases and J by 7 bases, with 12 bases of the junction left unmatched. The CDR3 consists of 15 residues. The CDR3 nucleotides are TGTGCCAGCAGTCCCAGTGGGGCCGGGAGGAATACGCAGTATTTT. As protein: CASSPSGAGRNTQYF.

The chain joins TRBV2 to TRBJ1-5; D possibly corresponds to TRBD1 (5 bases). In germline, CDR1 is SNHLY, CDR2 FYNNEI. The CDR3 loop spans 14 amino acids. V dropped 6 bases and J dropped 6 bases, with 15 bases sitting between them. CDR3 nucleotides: TGTGCCAGCAGGACCCCGGGGGGGAGTCAGCCCCAGCATTTT. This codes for CASRTPGGSQPQHF.

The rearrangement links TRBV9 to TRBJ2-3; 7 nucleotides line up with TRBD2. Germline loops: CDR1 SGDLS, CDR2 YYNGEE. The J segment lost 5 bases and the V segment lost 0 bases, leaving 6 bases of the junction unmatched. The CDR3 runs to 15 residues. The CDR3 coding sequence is TGTGCCAGCAGCGTAGTGGGCGGGGGAGAAGATACGCAGTATTTT. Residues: CASSVVGGGEDTQYF.